Below are 29 T cell receptor beta chains sequenced from a single sample in a study of blood T cells in healthy people across ages. PCR was performed a second time for roughly 7 to 12 cycles using a sample-barcoded 5' primer and a J-beta primer mix. TCRdb recomputed calls from the 5' RACE reads with MiXCR, one row per CDR3 protein. The sample lists under 2 million distinct CDR3 sequences; about 35% were seen once. Source material: blood. These receptors all stem from a woman aged 25 to 45 in good health.

V usage is TRBV3-1 and J usage is TRBJ1-6, with 9 bases that match TRBD1. The CDR3 has 15 residues. Germline CDR1 is LGHDT and CDR2 is YNNKEL (reference sequence). J lost 10 bases, V lost 4 bases, and 8 bases had no gene match. CDR3 coding DNA: TGTGCCAGCAGCCCCGGGACAGGGATTCGCTCACCCCTCCACTTT. Translated: CASSPGTGIRSPLHF.

This clonotype appeared a few times. J is TRBJ2-7 and V is TRBV7-8, with D possibly TRBD2 on 6 matching bases. This CDR3 is built from 13 residues. Trimming removed 5 bases at V and 4 bases at J, with 12 bases between. CDR1 SGHVS and CDR2 FQNEAQ come from the germline V gene. The CDR3 reads CASSVTGVYEQYF. DNA of the CDR3: TGTGCCAGCAGCGTAACGGGGGTTTACGAGCAGTACTTC.

The chain combines TRBV27 with TRBJ2-7; D gene unclear. The germline V gene has CDR1 MNHEY and CDR2 SMNVEV (reference sequence). The CDR3 extends over 11 amino acids. V was cut by 9 bases and J by 7 bases, with 13 bases left in between. The CDR3 bases are TGTGCCAGTGGCCCGTCCGGAGAGCAGTACTTC. Translation: CASGPSGEQYF.

The chain links TRBV29-1 to TRBJ2-3; unclear D gene. Germline-derived CDR1 and CDR2 are SQVTM and ANQGSEA. The CDR3 length is 11 residues. Deletions cut 1 base from V and 2 bases from J, with 1 base between. The CDR3 bases are TGCAGCGTTGAAGCCACAGATACGCAGTATTTT. Protein sequence: CSVEATDTQYF.

This clonotype was counted between two and nine times. The V call is TRBV6-5, the J call TRBJ1-2, with 8 bases identical to TRBD1. CDR1 and CDR2 (germline): MNHEY, SVGAGI. The CDR3 is 14 residues long. J was trimmed by 4 bases and V by 6 bases; bases with no gene match: 7. This CDR3 reads CASRPDRDLYGYTF. The CDR3 coding sequence is TGTGCCAGCAGGCCGGACAGGGACCTCTATGGCTACACCTTC.

The chain uses TRBV5-1 and TRBJ2-1, with 12 positions matching TRBD2. J gave up 9 bases and V 3 bases, and 7 bases lay outside the gene matches. The CDR3 extends over 15 amino acids. Germline V CDR1 and CDR2: SGHRS, YFSETQ. CDR3 bases: TGCGCCAGCAGCTCCCCGGGACTAGCGGGTACTGAGCAGTTCTTC. Amino acid sequence: CASSSPGLAGTEQFF. The full variable domain, completed using reference TRBV5-1 and TRBJ2-1, is KAGVTQTPRYLIKTRGQQVTLSCSPISGHRSVSWYQQTPGQGLQFLFEYFSETQRNKGNFPGRFSGRQFSNSRSEMNVSTLELGDSALYLCASSSPGLAGTEQFFGPGTRLTVL.

Here the CDR3 DNA reads TGTGCCAGCAGTACCAGTGGGCGGGGTGAGCAGTACTTC. Protein sequence: CASSTSGRGEQYF. This chain uses TRBV12-3 or TRBV12-4 with TRBJ2-7; D possibly corresponds to TRBD2 (6 bases). V lost 5 bases, J lost 7 bases, and 15 bases lay in between. This CDR3 comprises 13 residues.

The count of this clonotype is one. The chain joins TRBV10-1 to TRBJ2-3; D gene unclear. This CDR3 has 13 amino acids. Germline CDR1 WNHNN, CDR2 SYGVQD (reference sequence). The ends were cut back, 4 bases at V and 5 bases at J, with 10 bases in the middle. CDR3 region: CASSAQPEDTQYF. For the CDR3, the DNA is TGCGCCAGCAGTGCCCAGCCCGAAGATACGCAGTATTTT.

Worth noting for this clonotype: This may arise from a read error, as a much more abundant clone is one base away. The chain uses TRBV29-1 and TRBJ2-1, with 13 bases that match TRBD2. The CDR3 extends over 13 amino acids. Looked up from germline, CDR1 is SQVTM and CDR2 is ANQGSEA. V was clipped by 5 bases and J by 8 bases; unmatched bases: 3. The CDR3 sequence is CSVTTSGRYEQFF. Here the CDR3 DNA reads TGCAGCGTTACGACTAGCGGGAGGTATGAGCAGTTCTTC.

This clonotype was seen a few times. The chain carries TRBV11-2 and TRBJ1-2; TRBD1 might be the D (5 bases). The CDR3 is made up of 14 amino acids. From germline, CDR1 is SGHAT and CDR2 FQNNGV. The germline V and J ends were trimmed by 1 base and 4 bases, with 10 bases remaining between them. The CDR3 is CASSLGGEPYGYTF. Here the CDR3 DNA reads TGTGCCAGCAGCTTAGGGGGGGAACCCTATGGCTACACCTTC.

This clonotype occurred a few times. This sequence joins TRBV5-1 and TRBJ2-5; TRBD2 aligns across 7 bases. The germline V gene encodes CDR1 SGHRS and CDR2 YFSETQ. Trimming at V came to 1 base and at J to 2 bases, leaving 5 bases not matched to a gene. CDR3 length equals 15 residues. The CDR3 sequence: CASSLMGGMQETQYF. In DNA, the CDR3 is TGCGCCAGCAGCTTGATGGGGGGGATGCAAGAGACCCAGTACTTC.

The chain joins TRBV28 to TRBJ2-3; D is undetermined. Trimming removed 6 bases from V and 7 bases from J, with 11 bases in between. Germline values: CDR1 MDHEN, CDR2 SYDVKM. The CDR3 is 12 residues long. For the CDR3, the DNA is TGTGCCAGCAGCTCCCAGACTCATACGCAGTATTTT. This sequence encodes CASSSQTHTQYF.

This clonotype has just a few counts. This rearrangement joins TRBV3-1 to TRBJ2-7; 12 nucleotides agree with TRBD2. Germline V gives CDR1 LGHDT, CDR2 YNNKEL (reference sequence). The CDR3 covers 17 residues. The junction had 8 bases not matched to a gene; V was cut back by 1 base and J by 4 bases. The CDR3 region is CASSQGPLAGGAYEQYF. The CDR3 nucleotides read TGTGCCAGCAGCCAAGGCCCACTAGCGGGAGGAGCTTACGAGCAGTACTTC.

This chain links TRBV27 with TRBJ2-4; D is perhaps TRBD1 (6 bases). The J call is uncertain, as TRBJ2-7 better fits the DNA end. The length of the CDR3 is 13 residues. The germline V gene encodes CDR1 MNHEY and CDR2 SMNVEV (reference sequence). The chain's CDR3 is CASSLNRVNEQYF. For the CDR3, the DNA is TGTGCCAGCAGTTTAAACAGGGTCAACGAGCAGTACTTC.

The CDR3 sequence is CASRVWGGQETQYF. The DNA for the CDR3 is TGTGCCAGCAGGGTGTGGGGAGGGCAAGAGACCCAGTACTTC. The chain recombines TRBV5-6 with TRBJ2-5, with 7 positions matching TRBD2. With V trimmed by 5 bases and J by 2 bases, 6 bases remained unmatched. Per germline, CDR1 SGHDT and CDR2 YYEEEE. The CDR3 consists of 14 residues.

This clonotype was seen more than once but under ten times. The chain couples TRBV29-1 to TRBJ2-1; D is ambiguous. Germline assignment: CDR1 SQVTM and CDR2 ANQGSEA. With 4 bases removed from V and 10 bases from J, the gap between germline ends came to 14 bases. The CDR3 sequence is 12 residues long. CDR3 amino acids: CSVVVVAYEQFF. The CDR3 DNA is TGCAGCGTTGTAGTTGTCGCTTACGAGCAGTTCTTC.

V and J are TRBV7-2 and TRBJ2-5; TRBD1 might be the D (5 bases). V lost 6 bases and J lost 3, with 11 bases in between. Germline CDR1 is SGHTA and CDR2 is FQGNSA. This CDR3 is 13 amino acids long. CDR3 sequence reads: CASRFRQKETQYF. CDR3 nucleotides: TGTGCCAGCAGATTTAGACAGAAAGAGACCCAGTACTTC.

This clonotype has at least ten counts. V is TRBV5-5 and J is TRBJ2-1; a weak D match, TRBD1 (5 bases). The V end lost 4 bases, the J end lost 6 bases, and 14 bases lay between the germline ends. This CDR3 contains 14 residues. Per germline, CDR1 SGHKS and CDR2 YYEKEE (reference sequence). The DNA of the CDR3 is TGTGCCAGCAGCGTCCGGGCCCAGGGCAATGAGCAGTTCTTC. Its protein is CASSVRAQGNEQFF.

V usage is TRBV7-2 and J usage is TRBJ2-3, with 7 bases identical to TRBD2. The CDR3 consists of 18 residues. The V and J ends lost 1 base and 8 bases, in that order; junction bases with no gene match: 18. From germline, CDR1 is SGHTA and CDR2 FQGNSA. CDR3 amino acids: CASSLVGLETSYGGTQYF. DNA of the CDR3: TGTGCCAGCAGCTTAGTAGGTTTAGAGACTAGCTACGGAGGTACGCAGTATTTT.

The V call is TRBV5-4, the J call TRBJ1-2; tentative D call: TRBD1 (5 bases). CDR1 and CDR2 from the germline V gene are SGHNT and YYREEE (reference sequence). This CDR3 contains 11 residues. Trimming removed 9 bases from V and 8 bases from J, with 14 bases in between. CDR3: CATHGGLGYTF. The CDR3 coding sequence is TGTGCCACCCACGGGGGTCTCGGCTACACCTTC.

Concerning this clonotype: Relative to the germline gene, one junction end is altered; a read error may explain this. The chain uses TRBV12-3 or TRBV12-4 and TRBJ2-5; TRBD2 agrees at 11 bases. CDR3 size: 15 residues. CDR3 DNA sequence: TGTGCCAGCAGTTTAATAGCGGGAGGGCGTGAGACCCGGTACTTC. Amino acids: CASSLIAGGRETRYF.

This clonotype was counted a few times. This chain links TRBV10-3 with TRBJ2-2; a possible D gene is TRBD1 (5 bases). The CDR3 runs to 16 residues. The germline gives CDR1 ENHRY, CDR2 SYGVKD. V was cut by 4 bases and J by 4 bases, with 16 bases left in between. The CDR3 DNA reads TGTGCCATCAGTGGATCGGACATCCTCCCCACCGGGGAGCTGTTTTTT. Its translation: CAISGSDILPTGELFF.

V and J are TRBV27 and TRBJ1-5; no firm D call. This CDR3 is 13 amino acids long. CDR1 MNHEY and CDR2 SMNVEV come from the germline V gene (reference sequence). V lost 8 bases and J lost 9, with 17 bases in between. CDR3 loop: CASRYRREGPQHF. The CDR3 bases are TGTGCCAGCCGGTATCGTAGGGAAGGGCCCCAGCATTTT.

This clonotype was seen more than once but under ten times. The rearrangement uses TRBV27 and TRBJ2-1, with D tentatively TRBD1 or TRBD2 (6 bases each). Germline assignment: CDR1 MNHEY and CDR2 SMNVEV (reference sequence). The CDR3 has 17 residues. The V gene lost 4 bases and the J gene lost 2 bases, with 18 bases spanning the gap. The CDR3 here is CASSSPGAQVAYNEQFF. CDR3 coding DNA: TGTGCCAGCAGTTCCCCGGGGGCCCAGGTGGCCTACAATGAGCAGTTCTTC.

This clonotype was seen more than once but under ten times. The chain uses TRBV10-3 and TRBJ2-1; the match to TRBD2 covers 7 bases. Unmatched junction bases numbered 1, after V lost 1 base and J lost 10 bases. Per the germline V gene, CDR1 is ENHRY and CDR2 is SYGVKD. The CDR3 sequence is 12 residues long. As DNA, the CDR3 is TGTGCCATCAGTGAGTGGGGGGGGGAGCAGTTCTTC. This codes for CAISEWGGEQFF.

This clonotype was recorded once. The V and J genes are TRBV20-1 and TRBJ2-7, with D maybe TRBD2 (5 bases). V was pared by 6 bases and J by 1 base, with 16 bases between. The CDR3 contains 14 residues. The germline CDR1 and CDR2 sequences are DFQATT and SNEGSKA (reference sequence). The CDR3 protein is CSARSDRESYEQYF. Written as DNA, the CDR3 is TGCAGTGCGAGATCCGACCGGGAATCCTACGAGCAGTACTTC.

This clonotype has more than one count but fewer than ten. V usage is TRBV7-9 and J usage is TRBJ2-1; D might be TRBD1 (5 bases). This CDR3 is 15 amino acids long. Germline lookup yields CDR1 SEHNR and CDR2 FQNEAQ (reference sequence). The V gene lost 1 base and the J gene lost 8 bases, with 15 bases spanning the gap. CDR3 residues: CASSLGTTSGDEQFF. For the CDR3, the DNA is TGTGCCAGCAGCTTAGGGACAACGAGTGGGGATGAGCAGTTCTTC.

This chain uses TRBV28 with TRBJ2-1, with D possibly being TRBD1 (6 bases). V was pared by 5 bases and J by 10 bases, with 12 bases between. The CDR3 runs to 12 residues. In germline, CDR1 is MDHEN, CDR2 SYDVKM. CDR3 in DNA: TGTGCCAGCAGTATGGACGACAGGGAGCAGTTCTTC. This codes for CASSMDDREQFF.

This clonotype appeared a few times. The CDR3 spells CSATPGLNNEQFF. The DNA of the CDR3 is TGCAGTGCTACTCCAGGGCTTAACAATGAGCAGTTCTTC. The V call is TRBV20-1, the J call TRBJ2-1; TRBD1 might be the D (5 bases). The CDR3 covers 13 residues. The germline CDR1 and CDR2 sequences are DFQATT and SNEGSKA (reference sequence). The V end was cut by 4 bases, the J end by 5 bases, with 12 bases between.